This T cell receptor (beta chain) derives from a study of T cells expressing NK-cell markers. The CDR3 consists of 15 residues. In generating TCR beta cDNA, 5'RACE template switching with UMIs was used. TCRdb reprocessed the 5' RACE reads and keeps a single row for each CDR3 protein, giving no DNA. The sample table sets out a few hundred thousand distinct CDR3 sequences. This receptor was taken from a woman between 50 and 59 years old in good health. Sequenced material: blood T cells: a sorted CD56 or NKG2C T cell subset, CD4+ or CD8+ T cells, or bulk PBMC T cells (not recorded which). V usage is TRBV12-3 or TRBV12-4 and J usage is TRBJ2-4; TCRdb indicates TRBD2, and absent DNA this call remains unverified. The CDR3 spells CASSSRGVAKNIQYF.